This TCR beta chain was found in a study of blood T cell repertoires in COVID-19. Overall study context: The cDNA or gDNA used as material had been derived from T cells, B-cell-depleted T cells, or PBMCs.

Data came from immunoSEQ multiplex PCR; TCRdb stores just in-frame clones and leaves some out. The table shows fewer than 250,000 clones, with about 84% occurring only once. This clone was detected only once. CDR3 size: 16 residues. Germline-derived CDR1 and CDR2 are LGHDT and YNNKEL (reference sequence). Trimming pared 4 bases from V and 10 bases from J, leaving 22 bases between. The sequence came from a woman aged 50 to 60 who had recovered from COVID-19. The chain joins TRBV3-1 (or the pseudogene TRBV3-2) to TRBJ1-4, with a weak D call TRBD1 (6 bases). Sample: PBMCs or T cells enriched from blood (not recorded which). The CDR3 nucleotides read TGTGCCAGCAGCCCCATGGACGGGGTGGGGGCGGGAAAACTGTTTTTT. Its protein is CASSPMDGVGAGKLFF.